The T cell receptor beta chain under discussion was sequenced for a study of spatial heterogeneity in lung cancer (dated by TCRdb to the late 2010s). For the study in its entirety: Beta-chain transcripts were consistently detected in greater numbers than alpha-chain transcripts, which likely reflects a higher abundance of beta-chain transcripts. Both alpha and beta chains were TCR-sequenced in hundreds of tumor regions, under 80 matched nontumor lung samples and 56 PBMC samples obtained at surgery. A strong correlation was found between TCR transcript counts in tumor regions and a T cell transcriptional module score from matched bulk RNA-seq. In the raw uncorrected reads, each unique combination of TCR and UMI appeared more than ten times on average. The study quantitatively compared TCR alpha and beta repertoires across multiple tumor regions, matched nontumor lung and blood in non-small cell lung cancer. TCR repertoire features were related to nonsynonymous mutation counts determined by whole-exome sequencing of tumor tissue. Overall results and qualifications from the work: The count of ubiquitous expanded TCRs correlated with the count of ubiquitous nonsynonymous mutations, and the count of regional expanded TCRs correlated with the count of regional nonsynonymous mutations. TCR-seq was estimated to cover only approximately 6.6% of tumor T cells for alpha chains and about 13% for beta chains. Confirming at a functional level the hypothesis that regional TCRs recognize regional mutations was considered to require additional single-cell paired TCR alpha and beta sequencing. The tumor nonsynonymous mutation count correlated with the number of expanded intratumoral alpha and beta TCRs.

From a lookup of the germline V gene, CDR1 and CDR2 are MNHEY and SVGAGI. A distance of 11 bases separates the germline ends of V and J, which lose 6 bases and 5 bases respectively. CDR3 length: 13 amino acids, cysteine to phenylalanine. Of the read, only the CDR3 DNA is kept; its 39 bases are in frame from base 1. Library prep was done by 5' RACE. TCRdb names NextSeq 500 as the instrument used. In the TCR library protocol, a unique molecular identifier was attached to each TCR cDNA molecule so that PCR and sequencing errors could be corrected. The authors processed their data as follows. Decombinator tools were used for TCR identification, UMI-based error correction and CDR3 extraction. Expanded TCRs were defined as those above a frequency of 2 per 1,000, corresponding to the top 1% of the tumor frequency distribution. Expanded tumor TCRs statistically deemed absent (corrected P<0.05) from at least one tumor region were classed as regional, and all other expanded tumor TCRs were classed as ubiquitous. Renyi diversity was computed with the R vegan package after each repertoire had been subsampled 100 times to 5,000 TCRs. CDR3 similarity networks were built from amino acid triplet string-kernel similarity, connecting CDR3s with pairwise similarity above 0.82. TCRdb reanalyzed the raw reads on its own, using fastp at Q25 for trimming and MiXCR for clone calling, and kept in-frame beta chains. Every distinct CDR3 protein forms one entry, paired with its most common genes and DNA. The authors' filters were not applied to this entry. The sample table holds about 100,000 distinct CDR3 sequences, of which 3.5% to 5% were seen once. The top ten hold roughly 20% of the sample.

The time point label for this specimen denotes: sample taken at primary tumor resection. Donors were around 69 patients with early-stage, untreated non-small cell lung cancer from the lung TRACERx cohort. For TCR sequencing, whole RNA was extracted from tumor and nontumor lung tissue, or from cryopreserved PBMC samples, and no cell sorting was done. Patients were selected for TCR sequencing only if sufficient RNA was available from at least two tumor regions. Before selection, tumor and adjacent nontumor lung specimens were reviewed by a lung pathologist. With regard to this clonotype: No antigen is known for it. The sample holds no much larger clone one base away, and base qualities are not on file.

Here the sequenced sample was lung tumor tissue, taken at surgery. The sequence came from a male donor with early-stage non-small cell lung cancer. Here the chain combines TRBV6-5 and TRBJ2-1; matching of 6 bases hints at TRBD2 as the D gene. The CDR3 here reads CASSRGINNEQFF. The base sequence is TGTGCCAGCAGCCGCGGGATTAACAATGAGCAGTTCTTC.